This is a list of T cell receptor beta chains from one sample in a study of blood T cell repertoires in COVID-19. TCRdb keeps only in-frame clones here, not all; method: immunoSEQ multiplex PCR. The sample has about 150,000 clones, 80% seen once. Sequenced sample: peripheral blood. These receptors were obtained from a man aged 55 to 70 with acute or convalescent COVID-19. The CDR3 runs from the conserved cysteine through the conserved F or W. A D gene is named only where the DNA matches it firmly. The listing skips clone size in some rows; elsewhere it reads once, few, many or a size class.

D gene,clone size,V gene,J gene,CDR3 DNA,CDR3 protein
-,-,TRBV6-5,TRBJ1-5,TGTGCCAGCAGGGGGGGAGGCAATCAGCCCCAGCATTTT,CASRGGGNQPQHF
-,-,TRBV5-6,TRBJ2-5,TGTGCCAGCAGCTGGGGACATTTGCAAGAGACCCAGTACTTC,CASSWGHLQETQYF
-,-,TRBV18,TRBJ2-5,TGTGCCAGCTCACCACGGAGCCAAGAGACCCAGTACTTC,CASSPRSQETQYF
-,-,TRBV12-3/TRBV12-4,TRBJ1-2,TGTGCCAGCAGTTCCGGGTATGGCTACACCTTC,CASSSGYGYTF
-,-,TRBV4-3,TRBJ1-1,TGCGCCAGCAGCCAAGTATTGCGGGGGAACACTGAAGCTTTCTTT,CASSQVLRGNTEAFF
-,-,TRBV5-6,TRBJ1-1,TGTGCCAGCAGCTTGCTTCGTGAAGCTTTCTTT,CASSLLREAFF
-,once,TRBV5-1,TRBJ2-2,TGCGCCAGCAGCCACGGGGGGACAGGTAACACCGGGGAGCTGTTTTTT,CASSHGGTGNTGELFF
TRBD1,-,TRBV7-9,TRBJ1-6,TGTGCCAGCAGCGATCAGGGACAGGGGGTTTCACCCCTCCACTTT,CASSDQGQGVSPLHF
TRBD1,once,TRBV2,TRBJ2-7,TGTGCCAGCAGTGGGGGACAGACCTACACCTACGAGCAGTACTTC,CASSGGQTYTYEQYF
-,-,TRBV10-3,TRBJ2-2,TGTGCCATCAGTGAGCCGACACGGCTCGGCGGGGAGCTGTTTTTT,CAISEPTRLGGELFF
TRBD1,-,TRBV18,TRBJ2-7,TGTGCCAGCTCACCGGTCGGGACAGGGGGCTACGAGCAGTACTTC,CASSPVGTGGYEQYF
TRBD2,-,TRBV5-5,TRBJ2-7,TGTGCCAGCAGCTTGTTTGCGGGAGTTCTCTACGAGCAGTACTTC,CASSLFAGVLYEQYF
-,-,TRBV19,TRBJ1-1,TGTGCCAGTAGTATTGGGGAGGTAGCAGGGAACACTGAAGCTTTCTTT,CASSIGEVAGNTEAFF
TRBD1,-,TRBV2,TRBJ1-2,TGTGCCAGCAGCCGCCTTACAGGGGACTATGGCTACACCTTC,CASSRLTGDYGYTF
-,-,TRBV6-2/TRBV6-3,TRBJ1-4,TGTGCCAGCAGTAGTTTTCGTATTCCGGAACTGTTTTTT,CASSSFRIPELFF
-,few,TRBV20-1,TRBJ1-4,TGCAGTGCTAGCCTGAATGAAAAACTGTTTTTT,CSASLNEKLFF
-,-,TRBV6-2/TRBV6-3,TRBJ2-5,TGTGCCAGCAGTTACCCCGGACAGCAAGAGACCCAGTACTTC,CASSYPGQQETQYF
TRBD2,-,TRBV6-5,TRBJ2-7,TGTGCCAGCTCTAGCGGGAGGGCAAGCGAGCAGTACTTC,CASSSGRASEQYF
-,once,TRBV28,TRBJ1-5,TGTGCCAGCAGTTTTCGACAGACCAATCAGCCCCAGCATTTT,CASSFRQTNQPQHF
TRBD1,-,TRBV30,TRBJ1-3,TGTGCCTGGAGTAGACAGGGGGCTCTCTCTGGAAACACCATATATTTT,CAWSRQGALSGNTIYF
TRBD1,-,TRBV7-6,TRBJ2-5,TGTGCCAGCAGCCCCGGGACAGGGGGCGACTTCGGTTTAGAGTACTTC,CASSPGTGGDFGLEYF
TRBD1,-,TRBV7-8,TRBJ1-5,TGTGCCAGCAGCTCCGGGACAGGGGGGAATCAGCCCCAGCATTTT,CASSSGTGGNQPQHF
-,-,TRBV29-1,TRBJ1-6,TGCAGCGTTCGAGAGGGCGGGACTAATTCACCCCTCCACTTT,CSVREGGTNSPLHF
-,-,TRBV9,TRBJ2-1,TGTGCCAGCAGCGTAATTGTTAGCTCCTACAATGAGCAGTTCTTC,CASSVIVSSYNEQFF
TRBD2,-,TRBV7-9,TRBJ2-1,TGTGCCAGCACTCCTACTAGCGTATACAATGAGCAGTTCTTC,CASTPTSVYNEQFF
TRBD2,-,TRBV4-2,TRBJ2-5,TGTGCCAGCAGCCAAGATCAAGGGACTAGCGGGGGGGCGACCCAGTACTTC,CASSQDQGTSGGATQYF
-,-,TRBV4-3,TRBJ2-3,TGCGCCAGCAGCCAAGAAGGTGGGGGAGGGCAGTATTTT,CASSQEGGGGQYF
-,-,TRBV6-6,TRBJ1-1,TGTGCCAGCAGTTATCCTCCCGGGAAAGGGAACGCTGAAGCTTTCTTT,CASSYPPGKGNAEAFF
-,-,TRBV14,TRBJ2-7,TGTGCCAGCAGCCTTCAGGGATTTTACTACGAGCAGTACTTC,CASSLQGFYYEQYF
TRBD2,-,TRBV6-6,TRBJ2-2,TGTGCCAGCAGTTACGGGACTAGTTACACCGGGGAGCTGTTTTTT,CASSYGTSYTGELFF
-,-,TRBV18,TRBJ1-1,TGTGCCAGCTCACCCGGTCTGGGGGGAACTGAAGCTTTCTTT,CASSPGLGGTEAFF
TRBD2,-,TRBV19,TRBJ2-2,TGTGCCAGTAGTATAGGGGGCGGACTAGCGGGTCACACCGGGGAGCTGTTTTTT,CASSIGGGLAGHTGELFF
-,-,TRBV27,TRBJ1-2,TGTGCCAGCAGTCCTGGGGGGGGGTATGGCTACACCTTC,CASSPGGGYGYTF
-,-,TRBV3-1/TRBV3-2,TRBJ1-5,TGTGCCAGCAGCCAAGGTTCGGGGTCGGGTCAGCCCCAGCATTTT,CASSQGSGSGQPQHF
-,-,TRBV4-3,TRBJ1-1,TGCGCCAGCAGCCGTGGGGCTCCGGCGAACACTGAAGCTTTCTTT,CASSRGAPANTEAFF
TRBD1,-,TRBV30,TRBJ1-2,TGTGCCTGGAGTGCGGGACAGGGCTATGGCTACACCTTC,CAWSAGQGYGYTF
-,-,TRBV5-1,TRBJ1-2,TGCGCCAGCAGCTTGGGTTGGGAGGGGCACTATGGCTACACCTTC,CASSLGWEGHYGYTF
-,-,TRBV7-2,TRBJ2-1,TGTGCCAGCGGGCTAGCTAGCTCCTACAATGAGCAGTTCTTC,CASGLASSYNEQFF
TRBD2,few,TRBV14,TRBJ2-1,TGTGCCAGCAGCCACCGAATGGGACTAGCGGGCTACAGCTCCTACAATGAGCAGTTCTTC,CASSHRMGLAGYSSYNEQFF
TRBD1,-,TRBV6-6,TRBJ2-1,TGTGCCAGCAGTCTGGACAGGCCGATATTCAATGAGCAGTTCTTC,CASSLDRPIFNEQFF
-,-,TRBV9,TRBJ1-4,TGTGCCAGCAGCCCAACTCCCAGGGCAACTAATGAAAAACTGTTTTTT,CASSPTPRATNEKLFF
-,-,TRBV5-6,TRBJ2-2,TGTGCCAGCAGCCGTCTTCCCGCGGGGGCGACCACCGGGGAGCTGTTTTTT,CASSRLPAGATTGELFF
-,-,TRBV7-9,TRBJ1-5,TGTGCCAGCAGCCCCTCGGGGGGCGGACAGCCCCAGCATTTT,CASSPSGGGQPQHF
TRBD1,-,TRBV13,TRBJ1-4,TGTGCCAGCAGCTTGTTTGGGACAGGGTCTGAAAAACTGTTTTTT,CASSLFGTGSEKLFF
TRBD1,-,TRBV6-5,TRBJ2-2,TGTGCCGGAGGCAGGACAGGGGCGGGCGCCGGGGAGCTGTTTTTT,CAGGRTGAGAGELFF